A single sample is the source of the 32 T cell receptor beta chains below, sequenced in a study of shared clonotypes between healthy human individuals. CD8 cells regarded as naive lacked CD45RO, were positively chosen for CCR7, and omitted terminally differentiated effector memory CD45RA+ cells. Profiled with immunoSEQ multiplex PCR; TCRdb holds only in-frame clones, not every one. The sample includes about 2.1 million clones, just over 90% of them seen just once. Sequencing was carried out using naive CD8+ T cells from PBMCs. The receptors originated from a man aged 18 to 30 in good health. Some clones in this sample may be carry-over from other donors' samples.

A note on this clone: The sample contains more than one DNA sequence encoding this CDR3. V and J are TRBV28 and TRBJ2-7, with 9 bases matching TRBD1. Germline V gene sequence: CDR1 MDHEN, CDR2 SYDVKM. V lost 3 bases and J lost 5; bases outside the gene matches: 5. This CDR3 region has 14 residues. The CDR3 reads CASSFGTGLDEQYF. The DNA of the CDR3 is TGTGCCAGCAGTTTTGGGACAGGGTTAGACGAGCAGTACTTC.

The chain employs TRBV7-8 and TRBJ2-1; D might be TRBD1 (6 bases). Between the trimmed V and J ends, which lost 5 bases and 9 bases, there was a span of 17 bases. The CDR3 covers 14 residues. Germline CDR1 is SGHVS and CDR2 is FQNEAQ. CDR3 nucleotides: TGTGCCAGCAGCCCTCGGGCCAGGGACACTGAGCAGTTCTTC. This codes for CASSPRARDTEQFF.

The chain couples TRBV9 to TRBJ2-7, with 7 positions matching TRBD2. The CDR3 has 13 amino acids. V shed 1 base and J 6 bases; nucleotides not matched to a gene: 4. Germline-derived CDR1 and CDR2 are SGDLS and YYNGEE. In DNA, the CDR3 is TGTGCCAGCAGCGTATGGGAGGGGAGCGAGCAGTACTTC. Translation gives CASSVWEGSEQYF.

This clone came up once. The same CDR3 is also encoded by other DNA sequences in this sample. The CDR3 DNA reads as TGTGCTAGTGCGCATCCCTCCTACAATGAGCAGTTCTTC. The encoded protein is CASAHPSYNEQFF. J is TRBJ2-1 and V is TRBV12-5; D remains unclear. V was clipped by 7 bases and J by 0 bases, with 7 bases between them. The germline V gene encodes CDR1 LGHNT and CDR2 FRNRAP. CDR3 length: 13 residues.

The chain is built from TRBV6-5 and TRBJ1-4; D gene uncertain. The CDR3 spans 15 residues. In germline, CDR1 is MNHEY, CDR2 SVGAGI. The V gene lost 6 bases and the J gene lost 4 bases, with 15 bases spanning the gap. CDR3: CASRRRYRDNEKLFF. CDR3 DNA sequence: TGTGCCAGCAGAAGGCGGTACCGGGATAATGAAAAACTGTTTTTT.

The sample holds one count of this clone. The chain carries TRBV7-2 and TRBJ2-5, with D possibly TRBD2 on 6 matching bases. CDR1 SGHTA and CDR2 FQGNSA come from the germline V gene. The CDR3 covers 14 residues. V lost 4 bases and J 5 bases, leaving 14 bases between the germline ends. The CDR3: CASSWTTSLETQYF. CDR3 bases: TGTGCCAGCAGCTGGACGACTAGTTTGGAGACCCAGTACTTC. The variable domain in full, with the rest retrieved from reference TRBV7-2 and TRBJ2-5, is GAGVSQSPSNKVTEKGKDVELRCDPISGHTALYWYRQSLGQGLEFLIYFQGNSAPDKSGLPSDRFSAERTGGSVSTLTIQRTQQEDSAVYLCASSWTTSLETQYFGPGTRLLVL.

This chain links TRBV19 with TRBJ1-4; possibly TRBD1 for D (5 bases). CDR1 and CDR2 (germline): LNHDA, SQIVND (reference sequence). The CDR3 length is 15 residues. Trimming stripped 5 bases from V and 1 base from J, with 11 bases between. CDR3 protein: CASSSGTRTNEKLFF. In DNA, the CDR3 is TGTGCCAGTAGTTCCGGGACGAGAACTAATGAAAAACTGTTTTTT.

The J gene is TRBJ2-7, the V gene TRBV21-1; the table's D call TRBD1 went unverified against the DNA. TRBV21-1 represents a pseudogene. CDR3 length: 17 amino acids. CDR3: CASALGNWTGPGNEQYF. The CDR3 nucleotides are TGTGCCAGCGCTCTGGGGAATTGGACCGGGCCAGGGAACGAGCAGTACTTC.

V gene TRBV5-4 combines with J gene TRBJ2-1, with D possibly called TRBD1 or TRBD2 (5 bases each). This CDR3 is built from 16 residues. The ends were cut back, 2 bases at V and 0 bases at J, with 12 bases in the middle. CDR1 is SGHNT and CDR2 is YYREEE in the germline V gene (reference sequence). Written as DNA, the CDR3 is TGTGCCAGCAGCTTATGGGACGGCAGCTCCTACAATGAGCAGTTCTTC. Translating it yields CASSLWDGSSYNEQFF.

A few counts support this clone. The rearrangement joins TRBV29-1 to TRBJ1-2; the D is unclear. The CDR3 covers 11 residues. Germline CDR1 and CDR2: SQVTM and ANQGSEA. Trimming left V 6 bases short and J 1 base short, with 6 bases between. The CDR3 loop reads CSVRSNYGYTF. As DNA, the CDR3 is TGCAGCGTGCGGAGTAACTATGGCTACACCTTC.

The J gene is TRBJ1-2, the V gene TRBV25-1; D may be TRBD1 (5 bases). Germline CDR1 MGHDK, CDR2 SYGVNS. Trimming removed 2 bases from V and 7 bases from J, with 17 bases in between. The length of the CDR3 is 15 residues. DNA of the CDR3: TGTGCCAGCAGTGAAGCTGCCAGGGATCAACGTGGCTACACCTTC. This codes for CASSEAARDQRGYTF.

The chain links TRBV19 to TRBJ1-2, with D possibly TRBD1 on 6 matching bases. CDR1 and CDR2 (germline): LNHDA, SQIVND (reference sequence). Trimming removed 4 bases from V and 3 bases from J, with 24 bases in between. This CDR3 is 18 amino acids long. The CDR3 here is CASSTYPYSGVLDYGYTF. The CDR3 bases are TGTGCCAGTAGTACATATCCCTACTCAGGGGTTCTAGACTATGGCTACACCTTC.

The CDR3: CASSLVSQADTQYF. CDR3 in DNA: TGTGCCAGCAGCTTGGTCAGTCAAGCAGATACGCAGTATTTT. The chain is built from TRBV5-6 and TRBJ2-3; the D is unclear. CDR3 size: 14 residues. Trimming stripped 0 bases from V and 4 bases from J, with 9 bases between. The germline gives CDR1 SGHDT, CDR2 YYEEEE.

The chain joins TRBV19 to TRBJ2-3; D is unresolved. There are 13 residues in the CDR3. Germline-derived CDR1 and CDR2 are LNHDA and SQIVND (reference sequence). V lost 5 bases and J lost 15, with 21 bases in between. The CDR3 DNA follows: TGTGCCAGTAGTCCTCAGCCGGGCTCGCCATTCTATTTT. It translates to CASSPQPGSPFYF. Looking up the rest from reference TRBV19 and TRBJ2-3 gives the full variable domain: DGGITQSPKYLFRKEGQNVTLSCEQNLNHDAMYWYRQDPGQGLRLIYYSQIVNDFQKGDIAEGYSVSREKKESFPLTVTSAQKNPTAFYLCASSPQPGSPFYFGPGTRLTVL.

This sequence joins TRBV28 and TRBJ2-7, with D unclear. CDR1 is MDHEN and CDR2 is SYDVKM in the germline V gene. This CDR3 has 15 amino acids. The V end lost 3 bases, the J end lost 4 bases, and 16 bases lay between the germline ends. DNA of the CDR3: TGTGCCAGCAGTTTGGTCCCGGTTGGTCATTACGAGCAGTACTTC. It translates to CASSLVPVGHYEQYF.

V is TRBV5-4 and J is TRBJ1-2; D gene uncertain. CDR3 length: 15 residues. V lost 3 bases to trimming and J lost 6 bases, with 18 bases between them. Germline-derived CDR1 and CDR2 are SGHNT and YYREEE (reference sequence). In DNA form, the CDR3 reads TGTGCCAGCAGCTCCGCGGCTAGTCTTATGGATGGCTACACCTTC. Protein: CASSSAASLMDGYTF.

CDR3 region: CASSFQGAVGELFF. CDR3 nucleotide sequence: TGTGCCAGCAGCTTCCAGGGGGCGGTCGGGGAGCTGTTTTTT. The chain is built from TRBV13 and TRBJ2-2; 8 nucleotides line up with TRBD1. CDR3 length: 14 amino acids. CDR1 and CDR2 from the germline V gene are PRHDT and FYEKMQ (reference sequence). Trimming removed 3 bases from V and 7 bases from J; junction bases left unmatched: 4.

The rearrangement links TRBV7-9 to TRBJ1-1, with a possible D match to TRBD1 (6 bases). The CDR3 is 12 amino acids. Trimming cost V 7 bases and J 3 bases, with 9 bases left between them. Germline V gives CDR1 SEHNR, CDR2 FQNEAQ (reference sequence). The CDR3 DNA reads TGTGCCAGCACCTACAGGGACACTGAAGCTTTCTTT. It yields the protein CASTYRDTEAFF.

The V call is TRBV4-3, the J call TRBJ1-1; no reliable D call. Germline V gene sequence: CDR1 LGHNA, CDR2 YSLEER. V lost 4 bases, J lost 5 bases, and 17 bases lay in between. This CDR3 comprises 15 residues. The CDR3 region has the DNA TGCGCCAGCAGCCTCGTCGGAACAGCCCTTACTGAAGCTTTCTTT. Protein sequence: CASSLVGTALTEAFF.

This chain uses TRBV27 with TRBJ2-7, with 7 bases fitting TRBD1. The length of the CDR3 is 13 residues. V was pared by 7 bases and J by 4 bases, with 7 bases of the junction left unmatched. Germline values: CDR1 MNHEY, CDR2 SMNVEV (reference sequence). The CDR3 bases are TGTGCCAGCATGACAGGGTGGGGGTACGAGCAGTACTTC. Translating gives CASMTGWGYEQYF.

The chain uses TRBV19 and TRBJ2-1, with a possible D match to TRBD1 (6 bases). The CDR3 consists of 14 residues. Germline V CDR1 and CDR2: LNHDA, SQIVND (reference sequence). V was clipped by 3 bases and J by 8 bases, with 14 bases between them. The CDR3 sequence: CASSIFGTWYEQFF. For the CDR3, the DNA is TGTGCCAGTAGTATTTTCGGGACATGGTATGAGCAGTTCTTC.

In regard to this clone: Other DNA sequences within the sample encode an identical CDR3. The chain couples TRBV9 to TRBJ2-1, with 8 bases lining up with TRBD2. This CDR3 has 14 amino acids. The germline CDR1 and CDR2 sequences are SGDLS and YYNGEE. With V trimmed by 0 bases and J by 7 bases, 3 bases remained unmatched. The CDR3 spells CASSVAGGLNEQFF. CDR3 nucleotides: TGTGCCAGCAGCGTAGCGGGAGGGTTGAATGAGCAGTTCTTC.

V usage is TRBV29-1 and J usage is TRBJ2-1, with 8 bases aligning to TRBD2. The CDR3 extends over 16 amino acids. Losses at the gene ends were 7 bases for V and 0 bases for J; bases not matched to a gene: 11. Germline V gene sequence: CDR1 SQVTM, CDR2 ANQGSEA. The CDR3 sequence: CSAKGVAGYSYNEQFF. Written as DNA, the CDR3 is TGCAGCGCGAAAGGGGTAGCGGGATACTCCTACAATGAGCAGTTCTTC.

V is TRBV7-3 and J is TRBJ2-3; perhaps TRBD1 as D (6 bases). The CDR3 runs 14 residues. Trimming pared 2 bases from V and 4 bases from J, leaving 10 bases between. CDR1 and CDR2 from the germline V gene are SGHTA and FQGTGA. The CDR3 DNA is TGTGCCAGCAGCTTATCAGGGGCAGCAGATACGCAGTATTTT. It specifies CASSLSGAADTQYF.

This clone was observed many times. The chain links TRBV7-2 to TRBJ2-1; D is ambiguous. Germline lookup yields CDR1 SGHTA and CDR2 FQGNSA. V shed 3 bases and J shed 6 bases, with 6 bases lying between them. CDR3 length equals 12 residues. CDR3 loop: CASSFVINEQFF. In DNA form, the CDR3 reads TGTGCCAGCAGCTTTGTTATCAATGAGCAGTTCTTC.

The V call is TRBV2, the J call TRBJ1-2; a weak D match, TRBD1 (6 bases). The CDR3 has 13 residues. Germline CDR1 is SNHLY and CDR2 is FYNNEI. The germline V and J ends were trimmed by 8 bases and 6 bases, with 16 bases remaining between them. The CDR3 sequence is CASVKGGIDGYTF. DNA of the CDR3: TGTGCCAGCGTAAAAGGGGGGATCGATGGCTACACCTTC.

On this clone itself: Other DNA sequences in the sample encode the same CDR3. The chain has TRBV14 and TRBJ2-1; D gene ambiguous. Germline loops: CDR1 SGHDN, CDR2 FVKESK. V was trimmed by 1 base and J by 9 bases, leaving 10 bases between them. This CDR3 has 13 amino acids. CDR3 nucleotide sequence: TGTGCCAGCAGCCAAGGTCTGCGGAGTGAGCAGTTCTTC. Protein product: CASSQGLRSEQFF.

As concerns this clone: Other nucleotide sequences from this sample produce the same CDR3. V gene TRBV27 combines with J gene TRBJ2-5; D is unclear. Germline CDR1 is MNHEY and CDR2 is SMNVEV (reference sequence). The CDR3 length is 10 residues. V gave up 6 bases and J gave up 5 bases, with 4 bases separating them. CDR3 in amino acids: CASRGETQYF. The DNA for the CDR3 is TGTGCCAGCAGAGGGGAGACCCAGTACTTC.

The chain couples TRBV7-9 to TRBJ1-1; TRBD1 matches at 7 bases. Germline CDR1 is SEHNR and CDR2 is FQNEAQ (reference sequence). The CDR3 consists of 12 residues. V shed 5 bases and J 12 bases; nucleotides not matched to a gene: 9. In DNA form, the CDR3 reads TGTGCCAGCAGCCCAGGGGGGTCAGGATCTTTCTTT. Translation gives CASSPGGSGSFF. The complete variable domain, with remaining parts taken from reference TRBV7-9 and TRBJ1-1, reads DTGVSQNPRHKITKRGQNVTFRCDPISEHNRLYWYRQTLGQGPEFLTYFQNEAQLEKSRLLSDRFSAERPKGSFSTLEIQRTEQGDSAMYLCASSPGGSGSFFGQGTRLTVV.

The chain is built from TRBV7-9 and TRBJ2-7; D is possibly TRBD1 (6 bases). CDR1 SEHNR and CDR2 FQNEAQ come from the germline V gene (reference sequence). V dropped 5 bases and J dropped 0 bases, with 11 bases sitting between them. The CDR3 spans 14 residues. Here the CDR3 reads CASSPRTDSYEQYF. CDR3 nucleotides: TGTGCCAGCAGCCCCCGGACAGACTCCTACGAGCAGTACTTC.

This clone was found once. V is TRBV15 and J is TRBJ2-2, with D perhaps matching TRBD2 (6 bases). V dropped 5 bases and J dropped 7 bases, with 17 bases sitting between them. The CDR3 is 15 amino acids. Germline V gene data show CDR1 as LNHNV and CDR2 as YYDKDF (reference sequence). CDR3: CATSVIGGKDGELFF. For the CDR3, the DNA is TGTGCCACCAGCGTGATCGGGGGAAAGGACGGGGAGCTGTTTTTT.

This chain connects TRBV7-7 to TRBJ2-1; 10 nucleotides line up with TRBD2. The CDR3 covers 17 residues. V dropped 0 bases and J dropped 4; count of bases not matched to a gene: 6. The germline V gene encodes CDR1 SSHAT and CDR2 FNYEAQ (reference sequence). DNA for the CDR3: TGTGCCAGCAGCTTAGCGATGGCTAGCGGGAGTTACAATGAGCAGTTCTTC. It codes for CASSLAMASGSYNEQFF. Combining the CDR3 with reference TRBV7-7 and TRBJ2-1 gives the whole variable domain GAGVSQSPRYKVTKRGQDVTLRCDPISSHATLYWYQQALGQGPEFLTYFNYEAQPDKSGLPSDRFSAERPEGSISTLTIQRTEQRDSAMYRCASSLAMASGSYNEQFFGPGTRLTVL.